A selection of T cell receptor beta chains follows, all from one sample in a study of T cell responses to AZD1222 COVID-19 vaccine. The protocol was immunoSEQ multiplex PCR, while the TCRdb copy is restricted to in-frame clones and leaves out a portion. The sample lists some 54,000 clones; around 92% were seen once. Sequencing was performed on peripheral blood, taken on day 0 of AZD1222 vaccination. The receptors derive from an adult in good health. CDR3s include the opening cysteine and the closing phenylalanine or tryptophan. D genes are given only for firm matches. Clone size is not always given. Where it is, it says once, few, many or a class for expanded clones.

v_gene	j_gene	d_gene	abundance	CDR3nt	CDR3aa
TRBV7-9	TRBJ2-1	TRBD2	-	TGTGCCAGCCCTGGGGCGGGAGGAGTTAGCTCCTACAATGAGCAGTTCTTC	CASPGAGGVSSYNEQFF
TRBV7-2	TRBJ1-5	TRBD1	-	TGTGCCAGCAGCCGTGGGACAGGAGCTAATCAGCCCCAGCATTTT	CASSRGTGANQPQHF
TRBV5-4	TRBJ2-2	-	-	TGTGCCAGCAGCAATGGACGGTTTGGCACCGGGGAGCTGTTTTTT	CASSNGRFGTGELFF
TRBV21-1	TRBJ1-1	-	-	TGTGCCAGCAGCAAACTTCGAAGGGGGCCGGTGAACACTGAAGCTTTCTTT	CASSKLRRGPVNTEAFF
TRBV19	TRBJ2-3	-	once	TGTGCCAGTAGTATGGGGGGTAAAGGCACAGATACGCAGTATTTT	CASSMGGKGTDTQYF
TRBV13	TRBJ1-6	-	-	TGTGCCAGCAGCTTAGGAGGTTCACCCCTCCACTTT	CASSLGGSPLHF
TRBV30	TRBJ2-6	-	-	TGTGCCTGGAGCTCCCCACAGGGGGCCAACGTCCTGACTTTC	CAWSSPQGANVLTF
TRBV11-2	TRBJ1-2	TRBD1	-	TGTGCCAGCAGCCCGCGGACAGGGAAGGGCTATGGCTACACCTTC	CASSPRTGKGYGYTF
TRBV19	TRBJ2-3	-	-	TGTGCCAGTACCCACTCGGGTGTAGATACGCAGTATTTT	CASTHSGVDTQYF
TRBV6-5	TRBJ1-1	-	-	TGTGCCAGCTTCCACGACAGAAACACTGAAGCTTTCTTT	CASFHDRNTEAFF
TRBV5-1	TRBJ2-7	TRBD2	-	TGCGCCAGCAGCTTGGTAGCGGGAGGCCTTCCCTACGAGCAGTACTTC	CASSLVAGGLPYEQYF
TRBV6-1	TRBJ2-3	-	-	TGTGCCAGCAGTGAATTATTAGGGGGTGCCAGTCGGGATACGCAGTATTTT	CASSELLGGASRDTQYF
TRBV28	TRBJ1-2	TRBD1	-	TGTGCCAGCCAGGGGGCACAGGGGTCGTGGGGCTACACCTTC	CASQGAQGSWGYTF
TRBV9	TRBJ2-1	-	-	TGTGCCAGCAGCGTAACAAGCTCCAGGGGTGAGCAGTTCTTC	CASSVTSSRGEQFF
TRBV12-3/TRBV12-4	TRBJ1-1	-	-	TGTGCCAGCAGTTTGCAGGGAAACACTGAAGCTTTCTTT	CASSLQGNTEAFF
TRBV6-5	TRBJ2-5	TRBD1	-	TGTGCCAGCAGTTACGGGACAGGGGGCACGGGGGAGACCCAGTACTTC	CASSYGTGGTGETQYF
TRBV19	TRBJ1-2	TRBD1	-	TGTGCCAGTAGTGCCACCCCCGCGGGACAGGGAAGAGGCTACACCTTC	CASSATPAGQGRGYTF